The 20 T cell receptor beta chains below were found in one sample sequenced in a study of shared clonotypes between healthy human individuals. Profiling relied on immunoSEQ multiplex PCR, and the TCRdb table lists in-frame clones only, not all of them. The data show more than 1 million clones, about four fifths seen once. The sample taken for sequencing was memory CD4+ T cells from PBMCs. Subset in this sample: CD45RA-negative fraction. All receptors derive from a man between 18 and 29 years old in good health. Some clones in this sample may be carry-over from other donors' samples.

The chain combines TRBV6-1 with TRBJ2-1, with 13 bases matching TRBD2. J was trimmed by 2 bases and V by 4 bases; bases with no gene match: 8. Germline V CDR1 and CDR2: MNHNS, SASEGT. The CDR3 is made up of 18 amino acids. CDR3 sequence: CASSVDRTSGRAYNEQFF. The CDR3 nucleotides read TGTGCCAGCAGTGTTGACAGAACTAGCGGGAGGGCCTACAATGAGCAGTTCTTC.

The chain combines TRBV29-1 with TRBJ2-2; the D gene is possibly TRBD1 (5 bases). CDR1 SQVTM and CDR2 ANQGSEA come from the germline V gene. Trimming removed 6 bases at V and 0 bases at J, with 11 bases between. The CDR3 loop spans 14 amino acids. The CDR3 coding sequence is TGCAGCGTCGACAGACAGACGAACACCGGGGAGCTGTTTTTT. Translated, it gives CSVDRQTNTGELFF.

The rearrangement links TRBV5-6 to TRBJ1-1; 10 bases map to TRBD1. The V gene end was trimmed by 3 bases and the J gene end by 8 bases; junction bases not matched to a gene: 10. The CDR3 covers 15 residues. The germline gives CDR1 SGHDT, CDR2 YYEEEE. The CDR3 sequence: CASSSAGQGLPEAFF. The CDR3 region has the DNA TGTGCCAGCAGCTCAGCGGGACAGGGGCTTCCGGAAGCTTTCTTT.

The gene calls are TRBV19 and TRBJ2-3, with D maybe TRBD2 (5 bases). The CDR3 runs 15 residues. Germline V lookup: CDR1 LNHDA, CDR2 SQIVND (reference sequence). The V gene lost 4 bases and the J gene lost 1 base, with 12 bases spanning the gap. CDR3 nucleotide sequence: TGTGCCAGTAGTAGAACTAGAAGCGGCACAGATACGCAGTATTTT. This encodes CASSRTRSGTDTQYF.

In its sample, this clone was seen once. This chain connects TRBV27 to TRBJ2-7, with 11 positions matching TRBD2. This CDR3 has 18 amino acids. Germline values: CDR1 MNHEY, CDR2 SMNVEV (reference sequence). The ends lost 4 bases at V and 6 bases at J; junction bases unmatched: 17. The CDR3 sequence: CASSSPPGVAGGPGEQYF. The CDR3 coding sequence is TGTGCCAGCAGTTCACCTCCCGGAGTAGCGGGAGGGCCGGGCGAGCAGTACTTC.

The rearrangement joins TRBV28 to TRBJ1-6, with 9 bases lining up with TRBD1. Germline CDR1 reads MDHEN; CDR2 reads SYDVKM. This CDR3 contains 15 residues. Trimming cost V 3 bases and J 9 bases; bases outside gene matches: 6. The CDR3 DNA sequence: TGTGCCAGCAGTTTGCCGGGACAGGGAGGTTCACCCCTCCACTTT. Protein product: CASSLPGQGGSPLHF. The whole variable domain, remainder taken from reference TRBV28 and TRBJ1-6, is DVKVTQSSRYLVKRTGEKVFLECVQDMDHENMFWYRQDPGLGLRLIYFSYDVKMKEKGDIPEGYSVSREKKERFSLILESASTNQTSMYLCASSLPGQGGSPLHFGNGTRLTVT.

To note about this clone: Other nucleotide sequences in the sample specify the same CDR3. The genes are TRBV19 and TRBJ2-6, with D possibly being TRBD2 (5 bases). V lost 8 bases and J 0 bases, leaving 5 bases between the germline ends. The CDR3 loop spans 13 amino acids. Germline loops: CDR1 LNHDA, CDR2 SQIVND (reference sequence). The CDR3 DNA follows: TGTGCCAGTCGGGGCTCTGGGGCCAACGTCCTGACTTTC. As protein: CASRGSGANVLTF.

This clone came up once. The chain uses TRBV6-1 and TRBJ2-1; no definite D call. The CDR3 runs to 14 residues. Germline values: CDR1 MNHNS, CDR2 SASEGT. The V end was cut by 1 base, the J end by 4 bases, with 8 bases between. The CDR3 is CASSEGGSYNEQFF. The CDR3 coding sequence is TGTGCCAGCAGTGAAGGTGGATCATACAATGAGCAGTTCTTC.

This clone came up a few times. The V gene is TRBV30, the J gene TRBJ1-2, with 8 bases matching TRBD1. The CDR3 totals 13 residues. The V gene end was trimmed by 5 bases and the J gene end by 2 bases; junction bases not matched to a gene: 4. In germline, CDR1 is GTSNPN, CDR2 SVGIG (reference sequence). For the CDR3, the DNA is TGTGCCTGGGAACGGACAGGGAACTATGGCTACACCTTC. Encoded protein: CAWERTGNYGYTF.

The chain links TRBV10-3 to TRBJ1-2; D is perhaps TRBD1 (5 bases). Trimming removed 0 bases from V and 0 bases from J, with 14 bases in between. CDR3 length: 17 residues. Germline V CDR1 and CDR2: ENHRY, SYGVKD. The CDR3 sequence is CAISESRDSLANYGYTF. The CDR3 DNA follows: TGTGCCATCAGTGAGTCCAGGGACTCACTAGCTAACTATGGCTACACCTTC.

This clone was counted a single time. The V call is TRBV5-5, the J call TRBJ2-4; D remains ambiguous. The CDR3 is 15 amino acids. Per the germline V gene, CDR1 is SGHKS and CDR2 is YYEKEE (reference sequence). The V end lost 3 bases, the J end lost 6 bases, and 16 bases lay between the germline ends. DNA for the CDR3: TGTGCCAGCAGCTACGGTCCCGGACCAGGAAACATTCAGTACTTC. Protein: CASSYGPGPGNIQYF.

This chain uses TRBV5-4 with TRBJ1-2, with D possibly matching TRBD1 (6 bases). Trimming removed 3 bases from V and 5 bases from J, with 14 bases in between. Germline values: CDR1 SGHNT, CDR2 YYREEE (reference sequence). CDR3 size: 14 residues. The CDR3: CASSSQGFWYGYTF. The CDR3 DNA reads as TGTGCCAGCAGCTCACAGGGTTTTTGGTATGGCTACACCTTC.

The chain has TRBV28 and TRBJ2-3; the match to TRBD2 covers 8 bases. The CDR3 loop spans 17 amino acids. The junction had 12 bases not matched to a gene; V was cut back by 3 bases and J by 4 bases. CDR1 MDHEN and CDR2 SYDVKM come from the germline V gene. Here the CDR3 reads CASSLAARTSRPDTQYF. As DNA, the CDR3 is TGTGCCAGCAGTTTGGCCGCCCGGACTAGCCGCCCAGATACGCAGTATTTT.

This chain joins TRBV30 and TRBJ1-6; D is perhaps TRBD1 (5 bases). Germline-derived CDR1 and CDR2 are GTSNPN and SVGIG (reference sequence). V dropped 4 bases and J dropped 6 bases, with 19 bases sitting between them. This CDR3 is 16 amino acids long. The CDR3 reads CAWKRGRDLGNSPLHF. DNA of the CDR3: TGTGCCTGGAAACGGGGCAGGGACTTGGGTAATTCACCCCTCCACTTT.

The rearrangement uses TRBV19 and TRBJ2-3, with TRBD2 identical over 14 bases. This CDR3 region has 16 residues. Germline loops: CDR1 LNHDA, CDR2 SQIVND (reference sequence). Trimming at V came to 5 bases and at J to 5 bases, leaving 6 bases not matched to a gene. The CDR3 loop is CASSLGLAGVEDTQYF. The CDR3 DNA follows: TGTGCCAGTAGTTTGGGACTAGCGGGAGTTGAAGATACGCAGTATTTT.

Remarks on this clone: Within the sample, other DNA sequences also encode this same CDR3. In DNA, the CDR3 is TGTGCCAGCTCACGGGACCGCAGCTACGAGCAGTACTTC. Its protein product is CASSRDRSYEQYF. The chain joins TRBV18 to TRBJ2-7; TRBD1 or TRBD2 may be the D gene (5 bases each). The V gene's germline CDR1 is KGHSH and CDR2 LQKENI. CDR3 length: 13 amino acids. V dropped 4 bases and J dropped 3 bases, with 10 bases sitting between them.

The rearrangement links TRBV30 to TRBJ1-2; D not certain. The CDR3 runs 13 residues. Germline assignment: CDR1 GTSNPN and CDR2 SVGIG (reference sequence). V was cut by 4 bases and J by 1 base, with 10 bases left in between. CDR3 amino acids: CAWIRVGNYGYTF. The DNA of the CDR3 is TGTGCCTGGATACGGGTCGGTAACTATGGCTACACCTTC.

The chain combines TRBV10-3 with TRBJ1-2; D is uncertain. This CDR3 is 12 amino acids long. Trimming shortened V by 10 bases and J by 0 bases, and 9 bases separated the two germline ends. Germline CDR1 and CDR2: ENHRY and SYGVKD. The CDR3 nucleotides are TGTGCCACTGCAGAGACTAACTATGGCTACACCTTC. The encoded protein is CATAETNYGYTF.

This clone has more than one count but fewer than ten. The J gene is TRBJ2-2, the V gene TRBV19; D unresolved. The CDR3 spans 14 residues. Germline-derived CDR1 and CDR2 are LNHDA and SQIVND (reference sequence). The V end was cut by 6 bases, the J end by 8 bases, with 16 bases between. This CDR3 is CASSIMSSGGELFF. CDR3 DNA: TGTGCCAGTAGCATAATGTCCTCTGGGGGGGAGCTGTTTTTT.

The V call is TRBV6-5, the J call TRBJ1-1; no reliable D call. Germline-derived CDR1 and CDR2 are MNHEY and SVGAGI. The CDR3 contains 16 residues. Trimming left V 2 bases short and J 1 base short, with 14 bases between. The CDR3 nucleotides are TGTGCCAGCAGTTACGGGCCTGGGGTCAAGAACACTGAAGCTTTCTTT. It encodes CASSYGPGVKNTEAFF.